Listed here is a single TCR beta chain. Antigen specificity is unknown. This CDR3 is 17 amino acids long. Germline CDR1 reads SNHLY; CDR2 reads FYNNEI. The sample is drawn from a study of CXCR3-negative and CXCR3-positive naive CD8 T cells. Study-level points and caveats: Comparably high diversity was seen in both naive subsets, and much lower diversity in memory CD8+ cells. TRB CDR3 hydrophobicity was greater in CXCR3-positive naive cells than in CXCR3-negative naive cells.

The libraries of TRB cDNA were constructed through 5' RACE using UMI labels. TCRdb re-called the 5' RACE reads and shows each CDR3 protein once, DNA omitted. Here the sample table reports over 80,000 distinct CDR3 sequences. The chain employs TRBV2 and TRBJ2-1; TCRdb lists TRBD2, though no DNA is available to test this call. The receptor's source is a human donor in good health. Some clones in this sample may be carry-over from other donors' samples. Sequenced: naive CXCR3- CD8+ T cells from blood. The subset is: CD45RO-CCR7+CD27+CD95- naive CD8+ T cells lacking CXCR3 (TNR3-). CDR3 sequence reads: CASSEKSGTSSYNEQFF.